This TCR beta chain was recovered during a study of radiation and T cells in renal cell carcinoma (TCRdb year 2020). Describing the broader study: Samples were obtained from a clinical trial, in which 15 Gy stereotactic body radiation therapy was delivered to primary renal cell carcinomas and nephrectomy was performed 4 weeks later. A total of 4,016,671 unique CDR3 nucleotide sequences, encoding 2.7 million or so unique CDR3 amino acid sequences, were found across all 50 or so samples. A total of roughly 53 samples underwent TCR beta sequencing, made up of roughly 26 tumors and about 27 peripheral blood samples.

The paper's findings and limits, for the study overall: Because no pretreatment tumor biopsies were available, whether clonotypes were present in the tumor at baseline could not be determined. Blood repertoire dynamics were not followed beyond 4 weeks after treatment. In blood, the top tumor clonotypes increased from baseline to 2 weeks after radiation and then shrank by 4 weeks, which suggests a temporary expansion of tumor-resident clones. The single-armed trial design could not address effects of radiation dose or scheduling on the TCR repertoire.

The immunoSEQ kit was used, according to the manufacturer's recommendations, to generate TCR beta libraries from genomic DNA. To prepare libraries, a first multiplex PCR with proprietary primers was run, followed by a second PCR that added unique barcodes, and a bead cleanup was done after each round. A kit-provided positive control reaction and a negative control reaction were included in every sample batch. The final libraries were assessed on an Agilent 4200 TapeStation D1000 ScreenTape, pooled by volume, and quantified by qPCR. Sequencing ran on an Illumina NextSeq500 with a MidOutput 150-cycle cartridge, using 156 Read1 and 15 Index1 cycles with kit custom primers. The pooled library was loaded at around 1.1 pM, and approximately 20% PhiX control was spiked in. The original pipeline was this. Vendor-processed data were analyzed in R, with a clonotype defined as all T cells sharing the same CDR3 nucleotide sequence. For clone abundance analyses, frequencies were normalized to the 10,000 most abundant clones in each sample. Public T cell clones, averaging fewer than five per sample, were removed before analysis. An abundance difference of at least 32-fold between compartments was the criterion for calling clonotypes tumor-enriched or baseline blood-enriched. Clonotypes expanded or contracted between blood time points were identified with a beta-binomial differential abundance model. Tumor-blood repertoire similarity was measured with the Baroni-Urbani and Buser coefficient, and groups were compared using two-tailed Wilcoxon tests in R. TCRdb's version of the immuneACCESS table is confined to in-frame rearrangements and falls short of the full clone set. An unresolved V gene accounts for under half of the shortfall where checked; the remainder is of unknown origin. Clone size and V and J calls were adopted from that table, with D and trimming inferred from the DNA. Counted in this sample were tens of thousands of clones; approximately 86% of them appeared once. The ten largest clones represent 20% to 25% of the sample.

The meaning of the sample's time point label: blood 2 weeks post-SBRT. According to the study, the label for this sample's treatment or condition signals: 15 Gy SBRT to primary tumor, nephrectomy 4 weeks later. Serial peripheral blood from radiation-treated patients was sampled at baseline, 2 weeks and 4 weeks after SBRT to track tumor-enriched clonotypes. All patients had renal cell carcinoma with clear cell pathology. Genomic DNA for TCR sequencing was prepared using the QIAamp DNA Blood Mini Kit (Qiagen). The analyses included just those samples that passed every quality control check. In the germline V gene (reference sequence), CDR1 corresponds to GTSNPN and CDR2 to SVGIG. The CDR3, from cysteine to phenylalanine, totals 15 residues. Just CDR3 DNA is preserved here, 45 bases in frame from base 1. V is clipped by 3 bases and J by 3 bases, and the sequence between their germline boundaries is 15 bases long.

For this clone: Its recognized antigen is unknown. No base-level quality is on record; no much larger clone is a single base apart.

This clonotype was sampled from a woman aged 45-65 years with renal cell carcinoma. The sequenced sample was blood, obtained from a patient whose treatment included radiotherapy and nephrectomy. The chain is made from TRBV30 and TRBJ1-3, with TRBD1 as a weak D call on 6 bases. The CDR3 protein is CAWSYPGAGGNTIYF. Read as DNA, the sequence is TGTGCCTGGAGCTATCCAGGGGCGGGTGGAAACACCATATATTTT.